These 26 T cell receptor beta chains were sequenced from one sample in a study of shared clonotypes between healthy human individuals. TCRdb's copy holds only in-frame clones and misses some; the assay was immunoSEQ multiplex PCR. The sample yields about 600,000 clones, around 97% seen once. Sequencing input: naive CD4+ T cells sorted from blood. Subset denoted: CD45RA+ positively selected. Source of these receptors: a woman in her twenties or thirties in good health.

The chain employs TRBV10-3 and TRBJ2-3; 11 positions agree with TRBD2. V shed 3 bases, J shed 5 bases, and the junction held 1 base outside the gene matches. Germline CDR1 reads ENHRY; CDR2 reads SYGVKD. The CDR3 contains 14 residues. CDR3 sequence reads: CAISDGLAGDTQYF. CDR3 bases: TGTGCCATCAGTGATGGACTAGCGGGAGATACGCAGTATTTT.

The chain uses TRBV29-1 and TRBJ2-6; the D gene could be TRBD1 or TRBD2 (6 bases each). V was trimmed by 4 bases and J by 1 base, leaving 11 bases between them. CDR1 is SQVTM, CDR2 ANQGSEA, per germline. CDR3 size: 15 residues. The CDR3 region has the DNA TGCAGCGTTGCTCGGGGGCTGTCTGGGGCCAACGTCCTGACTTTC. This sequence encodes CSVARGLSGANVLTF.

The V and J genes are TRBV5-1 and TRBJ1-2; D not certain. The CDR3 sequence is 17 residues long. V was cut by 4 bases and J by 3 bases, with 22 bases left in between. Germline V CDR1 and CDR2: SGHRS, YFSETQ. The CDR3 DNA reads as TGCGCCAGCAGCCTGCCGGGTGTAGTGGGCTCCCACTATGGCTACACCTTC. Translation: CASSLPGVVGSHYGYTF.

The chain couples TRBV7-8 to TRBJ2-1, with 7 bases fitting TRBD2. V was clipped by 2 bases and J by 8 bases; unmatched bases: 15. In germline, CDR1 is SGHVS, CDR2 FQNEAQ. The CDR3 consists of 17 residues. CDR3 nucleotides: TGTGCCAGCAGCTTACCCTTCGGGGAGGGCCTGTTGCATGAGCAGTTCTTC. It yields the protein CASSLPFGEGLLHEQFF.

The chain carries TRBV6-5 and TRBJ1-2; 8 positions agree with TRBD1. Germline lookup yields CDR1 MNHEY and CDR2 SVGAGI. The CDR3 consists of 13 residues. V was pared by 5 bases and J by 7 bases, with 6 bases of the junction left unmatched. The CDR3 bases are TGTGCCAGCAGTCTCGACAGGGGAGGTGGCTACACCTTC. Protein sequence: CASSLDRGGGYTF.

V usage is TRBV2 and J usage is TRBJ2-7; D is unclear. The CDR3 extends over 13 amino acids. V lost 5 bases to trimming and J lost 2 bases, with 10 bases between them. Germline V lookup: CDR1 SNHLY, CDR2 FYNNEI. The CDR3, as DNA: TGTGCCAGCAGTTCGACCCTTCCCTACGAGCAGTACTTC. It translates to CASSSTLPYEQYF.

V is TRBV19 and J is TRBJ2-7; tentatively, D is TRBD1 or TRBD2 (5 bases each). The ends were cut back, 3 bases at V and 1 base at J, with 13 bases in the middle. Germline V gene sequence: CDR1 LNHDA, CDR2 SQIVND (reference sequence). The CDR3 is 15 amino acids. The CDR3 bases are TGTGCCAGTAGTATCGGGACGGCCATATCCTACGAGCAGTACTTC. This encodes CASSIGTAISYEQYF. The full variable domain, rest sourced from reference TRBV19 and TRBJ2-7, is DGGITQSPKYLFRKEGQNVTLSCEQNLNHDAMYWYRQDPGQGLRLIYYSQIVNDFQKGDIAEGYSVSREKKESFPLTVTSAQKNPTAFYLCASSIGTAISYEQYFGPGTRLTVT.

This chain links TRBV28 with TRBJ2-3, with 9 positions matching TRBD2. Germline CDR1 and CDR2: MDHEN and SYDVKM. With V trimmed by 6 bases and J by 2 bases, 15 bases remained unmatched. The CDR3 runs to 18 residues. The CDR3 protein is CASRLGSGGARFTDTQYF. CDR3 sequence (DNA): TGTGCCAGCAGGTTAGGTAGCGGGGGCGCCCGCTTCACAGATACGCAGTATTTT.

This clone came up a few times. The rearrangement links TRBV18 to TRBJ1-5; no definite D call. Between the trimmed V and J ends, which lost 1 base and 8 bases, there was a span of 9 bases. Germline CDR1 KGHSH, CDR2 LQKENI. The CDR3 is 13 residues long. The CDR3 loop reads CASSPLRAEPQHF. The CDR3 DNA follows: TGTGCCAGCTCACCACTAAGGGCTGAGCCCCAGCATTTT.

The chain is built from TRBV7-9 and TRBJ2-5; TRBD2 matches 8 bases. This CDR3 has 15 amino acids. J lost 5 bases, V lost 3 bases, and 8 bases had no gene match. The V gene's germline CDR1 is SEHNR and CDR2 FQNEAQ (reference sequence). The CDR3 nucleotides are TGTGCCAGCAGCTTTTGGCTAGCGGGCAGTGAGACCCAGTACTTC. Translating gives CASSFWLAGSETQYF.

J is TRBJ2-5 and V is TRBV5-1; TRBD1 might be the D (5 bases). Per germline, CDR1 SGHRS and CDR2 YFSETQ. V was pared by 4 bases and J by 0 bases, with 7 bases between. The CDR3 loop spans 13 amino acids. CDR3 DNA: TGCGCCAGCAGCGGGGCAAACCAAGAGACCCAGTACTTC. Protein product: CASSGANQETQYF.

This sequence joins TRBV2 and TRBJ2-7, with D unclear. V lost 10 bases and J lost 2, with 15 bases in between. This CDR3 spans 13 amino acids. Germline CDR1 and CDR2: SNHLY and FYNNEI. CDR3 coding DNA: TGTGCCACCTCTCGAGACCTAACCTACGAGCAGTACTTC. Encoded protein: CATSRDLTYEQYF.

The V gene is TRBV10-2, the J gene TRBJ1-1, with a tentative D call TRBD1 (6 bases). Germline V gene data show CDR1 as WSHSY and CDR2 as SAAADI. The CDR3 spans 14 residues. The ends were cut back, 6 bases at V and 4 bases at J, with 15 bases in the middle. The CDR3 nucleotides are TGCGCCAGCAGCCAGGGGCAGGGGCTCACTGAAGCTTTCTTT. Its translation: CASSQGQGLTEAFF.

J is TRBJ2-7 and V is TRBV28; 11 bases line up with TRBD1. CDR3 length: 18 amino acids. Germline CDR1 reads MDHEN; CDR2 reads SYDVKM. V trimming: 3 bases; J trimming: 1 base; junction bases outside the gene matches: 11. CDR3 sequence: CASSFATGQGASSYEQYF. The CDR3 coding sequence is TGTGCCAGCAGTTTTGCTACCGGACAGGGGGCATCGTCCTACGAGCAGTACTTC.

CDR3 sequence: CASSRDRGRPQAFF. The DNA of the CDR3 is TGTGCCAGCAGCCGCGACAGGGGACGCCCCCAAGCTTTCTTT. V is TRBV7-2 and J is TRBJ1-1; 8 nucleotides agree with TRBD1. The junction had 11 bases not matched to a gene; V was cut back by 5 bases and J by 9 bases. CDR1 and CDR2 from the germline V gene are SGHTA and FQGNSA. This CDR3 is 14 amino acids long.

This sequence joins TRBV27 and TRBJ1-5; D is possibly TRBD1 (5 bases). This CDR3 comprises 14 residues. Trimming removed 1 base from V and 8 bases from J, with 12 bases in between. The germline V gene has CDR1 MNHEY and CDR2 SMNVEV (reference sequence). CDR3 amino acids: CASSLFGGREPQHF. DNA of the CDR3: TGTGCCAGCAGTTTATTTGGGGGGAGGGAGCCCCAGCATTTT.

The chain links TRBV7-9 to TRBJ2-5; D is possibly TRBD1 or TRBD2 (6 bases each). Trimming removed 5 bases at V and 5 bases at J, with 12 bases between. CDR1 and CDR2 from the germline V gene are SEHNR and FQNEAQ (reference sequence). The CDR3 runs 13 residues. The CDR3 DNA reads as TGTGCCAGCAGCGCCACAGGGAGGGAGACCCAGTACTTC. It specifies CASSATGRETQYF.

The CDR3 DNA reads as TGTGCCACCTCAGGTGAGGGGGCCACCGGGGAGCTGTTTTTT. Protein: CATSGEGATGELFF. The rearrangement joins TRBV28 to TRBJ2-2; 7 bases map to TRBD1. The germline V gene has CDR1 MDHEN and CDR2 SYDVKM. Trimming took 10 bases from V and 4 from J; bases not matched to a gene: 9. CDR3 size: 14 residues.

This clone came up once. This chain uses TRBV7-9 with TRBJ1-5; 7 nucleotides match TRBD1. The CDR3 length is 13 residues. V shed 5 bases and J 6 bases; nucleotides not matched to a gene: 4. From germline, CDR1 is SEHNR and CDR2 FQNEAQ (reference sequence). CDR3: CASSLTGSQPQHF. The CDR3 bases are TGTGCCAGCAGCCTGACAGGGAGTCAGCCCCAGCATTTT.

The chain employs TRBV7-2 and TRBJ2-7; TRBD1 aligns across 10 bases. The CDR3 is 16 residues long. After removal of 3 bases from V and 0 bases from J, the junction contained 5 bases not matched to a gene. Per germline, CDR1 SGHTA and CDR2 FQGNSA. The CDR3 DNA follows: TGTGCCAGCAGCTTTTCCGGGACAGGGGTCTCCTACGAGCAGTACTTC. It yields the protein CASSFSGTGVSYEQYF.

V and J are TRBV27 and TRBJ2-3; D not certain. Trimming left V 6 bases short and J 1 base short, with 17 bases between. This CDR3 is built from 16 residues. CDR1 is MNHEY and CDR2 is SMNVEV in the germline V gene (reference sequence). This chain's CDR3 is CASRSGPNLRTDTQYF. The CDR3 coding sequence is TGTGCCAGCAGATCCGGGCCCAACCTACGCACAGATACGCAGTATTTT.

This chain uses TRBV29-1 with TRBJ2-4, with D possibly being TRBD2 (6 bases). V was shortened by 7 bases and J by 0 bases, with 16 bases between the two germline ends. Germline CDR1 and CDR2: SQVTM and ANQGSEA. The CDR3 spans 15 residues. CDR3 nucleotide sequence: TGCAGCGCCCGGCTGGCGGGGATAGCCAAAAACATTCAGTACTTC. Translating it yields CSARLAGIAKNIQYF.

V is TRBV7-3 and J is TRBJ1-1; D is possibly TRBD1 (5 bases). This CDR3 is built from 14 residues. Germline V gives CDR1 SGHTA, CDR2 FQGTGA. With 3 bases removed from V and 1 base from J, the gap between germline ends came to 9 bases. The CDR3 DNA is TGTGCCAGCAGCTTCGGGACCGCGAACACTGAAGCTTTCTTT. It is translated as CASSFGTANTEAFF.

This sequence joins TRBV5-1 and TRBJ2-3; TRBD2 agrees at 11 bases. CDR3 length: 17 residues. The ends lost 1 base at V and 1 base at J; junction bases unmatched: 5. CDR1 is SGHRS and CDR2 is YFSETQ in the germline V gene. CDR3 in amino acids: CASSLLLAGGRTDTQYF. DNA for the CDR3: TGCGCCAGCAGCTTGTTGCTAGCGGGAGGCCGCACAGATACGCAGTATTTT.

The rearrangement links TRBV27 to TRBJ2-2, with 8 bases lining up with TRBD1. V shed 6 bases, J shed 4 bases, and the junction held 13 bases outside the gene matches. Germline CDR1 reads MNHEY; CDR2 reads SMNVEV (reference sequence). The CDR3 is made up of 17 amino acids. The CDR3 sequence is CASSQRPGGLGTGELFF. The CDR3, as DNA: TGTGCCAGCAGCCAGAGACCAGGGGGCTTAGGCACCGGGGAGCTGTTTTTT.

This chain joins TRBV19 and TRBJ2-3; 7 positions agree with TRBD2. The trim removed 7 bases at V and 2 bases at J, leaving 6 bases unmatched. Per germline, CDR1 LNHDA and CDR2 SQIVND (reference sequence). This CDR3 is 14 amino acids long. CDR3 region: CASTERGNTDTQYF. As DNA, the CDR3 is TGTGCCAGTACCGAGCGGGGAAACACAGATACGCAGTATTTT.